These 24 T cell receptor beta chains originate from one sample sequenced in a study of memory CD4+ T cells and cytomegalovirus serostatus. Single viable CD3+CD4+CD8-CD45RO+ cells were sorted as the memory CD4+ T cells. Measured with immunoSEQ multiplex PCR; TCRdb has only the in-frame clones, and not every one. This sample yields 35,000 to 50,000 clones, of which roughly three quarters are seen a single time; roughly 0.6% belongs to the top ten. Specimen: memory CD4+ T cells from blood. All receptors derive from an adult in good health and CMV-seronegative.

The chain employs TRBV5-1 and TRBJ1-1; perhaps TRBD1 as D (6 bases). The CDR3 is 15 amino acids. The germline V gene encodes CDR1 SGHRS and CDR2 YFSETQ. Trimming removed 0 bases from V and 1 base from J, with 10 bases in between. CDR3 residues: CASSLVHRENTEAFF. The CDR3 DNA reads as TGCGCCAGCAGCTTGGTACACAGGGAGAACACTGAAGCTTTCTTT.

This chain uses TRBV7-9 with TRBJ2-2; TRBD1 agrees at 10 bases. V trimming: 7 bases; J trimming: 7 bases; junction bases outside the gene matches: 6. Germline V gives CDR1 SEHNR, CDR2 FQNEAQ (reference sequence). There are 14 residues in the CDR3. Here the CDR3 reads CASTGTGDFGELFF. The CDR3, as DNA: TGTGCCAGCACCGGGACAGGGGATTTCGGGGAGCTGTTTTTT.

The chain links TRBV5-1 to TRBJ2-4; maybe TRBD2 (6 bases). V lost 0 bases and J lost 15, with 16 bases in between. Germline V gives CDR1 SGHRS, CDR2 YFSETQ. The CDR3 extends over 13 amino acids. Here the CDR3 reads CASSLEPGRIRYF. For the CDR3, the DNA is TGCGCCAGCAGCTTGGAGCCAGGGAGGATTAGGTACTTC.

This clone was seen a handful of times. J is TRBJ2-1 and V is TRBV7-6; no reliable D call. V was trimmed by 1 base and J by 7 bases, leaving 11 bases between them. The CDR3 contains 14 residues. Germline V gene data show CDR1 as SGHVS and CDR2 as FNYEAQ. CDR3 bases: TGTGCCAGCAGCTTAGTACCAGGCTCTAATGAGCAGTTCTTC. Translated, it gives CASSLVPGSNEQFF.

The table lists this clone with a count of one. The rearrangement links TRBV14 to TRBJ1-1; D perhaps matches TRBD1 (6 bases). The CDR3 extends over 15 amino acids. Between the trimmed V and J ends, which lost 1 base and 5 bases, there was a span of 14 bases. Germline loops: CDR1 SGHDN, CDR2 FVKESK. Here the CDR3 DNA reads TGTGCCAGCAGCCAAGTCAACAGGGTGGGGACTGAAGCTTTCTTT. Translated: CASSQVNRVGTEAFF.

This clone was seen a few times. The chain links TRBV6-5 to TRBJ1-1; the D is unclear. The CDR3 consists of 15 residues. Trimming removed 1 base at V and 0 bases at J, with 9 bases between. Germline values: CDR1 MNHEY, CDR2 SVGAGI. CDR3 DNA sequence: TGTGCCAGCAGTTACTTTTCAGGAATGAACACTGAAGCTTTCTTT. It translates to CASSYFSGMNTEAFF.

The chain has TRBV18 and TRBJ1-3, with D perhaps matching TRBD1 (5 bases). CDR1 and CDR2 from the germline V gene are KGHSH and LQKENI. The V end lost 2 bases, the J end lost 2 bases, and 7 bases lay between the germline ends. The CDR3 length is 14 residues. The CDR3 sequence: CASSPGAAGNTIYF. As DNA, the CDR3 is TGTGCCAGCTCACCAGGGGCAGCTGGAAACACCATATATTTT.

Turning to this clone: The germline gene is not matched at one end of the junction; a read error may be the cause. V gene TRBV11-2 combines with J gene TRBJ1-4; maybe TRBD1 (5 bases). Germline V gives CDR1 SGHAT, CDR2 FQNNGV. The CDR3 length is 11 residues. Written as DNA, the CDR3 is TGTGCCAGCAGCTTAGACAGGGAGCCCAGATTT. Protein: CASSLDREPRF. Using reference TRBV11-2 and TRBJ1-4 for the parts outside the CDR3, the full variable domain is EAGVAQSPRYKIIEKRQSVAFWCNPISGHATLYWYQQILGQGPKLLIQFQNNGVVDDSQLPKDRFSAERLKGVDSTLKIQPAKLEDSAVYLCASSLDREPRFGSGTQLSVL.

The chain employs TRBV7-9 and TRBJ1-6; D remains unclear. The CDR3 has 13 residues. CDR1 is SEHNR and CDR2 is FQNEAQ in the germline V gene (reference sequence). Trimming left V 5 bases short and J 5 bases short, with 7 bases between. The CDR3 sequence is CASSQTNNSPLHF. The CDR3 DNA reads as TGTGCCAGCAGCCAAACAAATAATTCACCCCTCCACTTT.

V gene TRBV15 combines with J gene TRBJ1-2; tentatively, D is TRBD1 (5 bases). The V end lost 0 bases, the J end lost 7 bases, and 9 bases lay between the germline ends. The length of the CDR3 is 13 residues. Germline V gene lookup returns CDR1 LNHNV and CDR2 YYDKDF (reference sequence). In DNA, the CDR3 is TGTGCCACCAGCAGAGATCGGCAGGGTGGCTACACCTTC. Translation: CATSRDRQGGYTF.

This clone was counted a few times. The gene calls are TRBV29-1 and TRBJ2-1; 7 bases align to TRBD2. V was clipped by 3 bases and J by 6 bases; unmatched bases: 5. Germline V lookup: CDR1 SQVTM, CDR2 ANQGSEA. The CDR3 loop spans 13 amino acids. CDR3 nucleotides: TGCAGCGTTGAGTCAGGGAGGGTCAATGAGCAGTTCTTC. Protein: CSVESGRVNEQFF.

The chain recombines TRBV25-1 with TRBJ2-7, with 10 bases aligning to TRBD2. The CDR3 loop spans 14 amino acids. Unmatched junction bases numbered 8, after V lost 7 bases and J lost 5 bases. The germline CDR1 and CDR2 sequences are MGHDK and SYGVNS. CDR3 amino acids: CASTLSGGDNEQYF. CDR3 nucleotide sequence: TGTGCCAGCACGTTAAGCGGGGGGGATAACGAGCAGTACTTC.

The gene calls are TRBV11-2 and TRBJ1-1, with D tentatively TRBD1 (6 bases). The germline V and J ends were trimmed by 1 base and 5 bases, with 20 bases remaining between them. Germline values: CDR1 SGHAT, CDR2 FQNNGV. The CDR3 has 17 residues. CDR3 nucleotide sequence: TGTGCCAGCAGCTTAGTGGGCAGGGGTTCTTTCTCGACTGAAGCTTTCTTT. This translates into CASSLVGRGSFSTEAFF.

V gene TRBV9 combines with J gene TRBJ2-2, with 9 bases aligning to TRBD1. Germline CDR1 SGDLS, CDR2 YYNGEE. The CDR3 covers 16 residues. The ends lost 4 bases at V and 1 base at J; junction bases unmatched: 5. This CDR3 is CASSNRQGENTGELFF. CDR3 bases: TGTGCCAGCAGCAATCGACAGGGGGAGAACACCGGGGAGCTGTTTTTT.

Worth noting for this clone: A read error may account for a junction end that differs from germline. The chain employs TRBV6-5 and TRBJ1-4; the D is unclear. The CDR3 contains 13 residues. The germline CDR1 and CDR2 sequences are MNHEY and SVGAGI. DNA of the CDR3: TGTGCCAGCAGGGGCGGAACTGATGAAAAACTGTTTTTT. It specifies CASRGGTDEKLFF.

The chain uses TRBV10-3 and TRBJ1-2, with unresolved D. The germline V gene encodes CDR1 ENHRY and CDR2 SYGVKD. The CDR3 runs 14 residues. The V gene lost 0 bases and the J gene lost 8 bases, with 13 bases spanning the gap. Here the CDR3 reads CAISESSQAHGYTF. CDR3 bases: TGTGCCATCAGTGAGTCGAGTCAGGCTCACGGCTACACCTTC.

This clone turned up a few times. The chain has TRBV5-6 and TRBJ1-1; unclear D gene. The CDR3 runs to 15 residues. Trimming pared 6 bases from V and 1 base from J, leaving 16 bases between. CDR1 is SGHDT, CDR2 YYEEEE, per germline. CDR3 residues: CASTLRGPRNTEAFF. The DNA of the CDR3 is TGTGCCAGCACTTTAAGAGGGCCTAGGAACACTGAAGCTTTCTTT.

This rearrangement joins TRBV6-5 to TRBJ2-5; D possibly corresponds to TRBD2 (5 bases). The CDR3 sequence is 13 residues long. Germline CDR1 and CDR2: MNHEY and SVGAGI. V was clipped by 5 bases and J by 4 bases, with 11 bases between them. In DNA, the CDR3 is TGTGCCAGCAGTACGGTGGGGAGAGAGACCCAGTACTTC. This codes for CASSTVGRETQYF.

This clone is a singleton in its sample. The V and J genes are TRBV9 and TRBJ2-5; no definite D call. This CDR3 has 15 residues. CDR1 is SGDLS, CDR2 YYNGEE, per germline. Between the trimmed V and J ends, which lost 7 bases and 5 bases, there was a span of 21 bases. The CDR3 loop is CASSPLVGVMETQYF. Here the CDR3 DNA reads TGTGCCAGCTCTCCTCTAGTAGGCGTAATGGAGACCCAGTACTTC.

The J gene is TRBJ1-2, the V gene TRBV6-6; D gene unclear. The CDR3 totals 14 residues. Trimming took 0 bases from V and 2 from J, leaving 7 bases between them. Germline V CDR1 and CDR2: MNHNY, SVGAGI (reference sequence). For the CDR3, the DNA is TGTGCCAGCAGTTACTCCGCAGTCAACTATGGCTACACCTTC. Residues: CASSYSAVNYGYTF.

Only a few counts were recorded for this clone. V usage is TRBV2 and J usage is TRBJ2-7; perhaps TRBD2 as D (7 bases). The CDR3 is 15 amino acids. Germline CDR1 and CDR2: SNHLY and FYNNEI. V was shortened by 6 bases and J by 7 bases, with 22 bases between the two germline ends. CDR3 region: CASREQTGGFGEQYF. The CDR3 bases are TGTGCCAGCAGGGAACAAACGGGGGGCTTTGGAGAGCAGTACTTC.

The rearrangement uses TRBV2 and TRBJ2-7; D not resolved. The V gene lost 6 bases and the J gene lost 5 bases, with 8 bases spanning the gap. The CDR3 length is 11 residues. CDR1 SNHLY and CDR2 FYNNEI come from the germline V gene. The CDR3 nucleotides read TGTGCCAGCAGCTACGCAGACGAGCAGTACTTC. Its translation is CASSYADEQYF.

The chain employs TRBV15 and TRBJ2-3; 9 bases are shared with TRBD2. This CDR3 is 16 amino acids long. J gave up 0 bases and V 1 base, and 2 bases lay outside the gene matches. The germline V gene encodes CDR1 LNHNV and CDR2 YYDKDF (reference sequence). Here the CDR3 reads CATSRGSGGSTDTQYF. The CDR3 region has the DNA TGTGCCACCAGCAGAGGTAGCGGGGGTAGCACAGATACGCAGTATTTT.

The rearrangement joins TRBV5-4 to TRBJ2-7, with D tentatively TRBD1 or TRBD2 (5 bases each). CDR1 and CDR2 from the germline V gene are SGHNT and YYREEE (reference sequence). V dropped 6 bases and J dropped 2 bases, with 15 bases sitting between them. The CDR3 is 14 amino acids. This CDR3 is CASTAGTDPYEQYF. The CDR3 bases are TGTGCCAGCACCGCCGGGACGGACCCCTACGAGCAGTACTTC.